This entry describes one TCR beta chain. The data derive from a study of blood T cell repertoires in COVID-19. In the source study's methods: Counts of nucleated cells, estimated from reference gene primer amplification, were obtained. TCRdb's table, derived via immunoSEQ multiplex PCR, lists solely in-frame clones and lacks some. For V, J and clone size, that table is used; D and trimming come from the DNA. The sample yields about 230,000 clones, around 82% seen once. V was clipped by 3 bases and J by 1 base; unmatched bases: 4. The CDR3 has 16 residues. Germline-derived CDR1 and CDR2 are SGHRS and YFSETQ.

This TCR was recovered from a man older than 75 with acute or convalescent COVID-19. This rearrangement joins TRBV5-1 to TRBJ2-1; TRBD2 agrees at 10 bases. The specimen was peripheral blood. The CDR3 DNA follows: TGCGCCAGCAGCTATAATAGCGGGGGGTCCTACAATGAGCAGTTCTTC. Protein: CASSYNSGGSYNEQFF.